Sequencing of this TCR beta chain was carried out in a study of CD8 T cells in ankylosing spondylitis. Study-wide results and caveats: Earlier work had already found some motif variants in reactive arthritis synovial fluid and blood.

The germline V gene encodes CDR1 KGHDR and CDR2 SFDVKD. After removal of 1 base from V and 6 bases from J, the junction contained 7 bases not matched to a gene. The CDR3 contains 17 residues. Library preparation for TCR beta used quantitative 5'-RACE with molecular barcodes. MiXCR, applied by TCRdb to the 5' RACE reads, yields one record per CDR3 protein. This sample yields about 320,000 distinct CDR3 sequences, of which roughly 10% are seen a single time; more than 7% belongs to the top ten. This clonotype occurred many times. Its target is not known. The chain uses TRBV24-1 and TRBJ2-3, with TRBD2 identical over 12 bases. The origin of this receptor is a female donor with ankylosing spondylitis or in good health (not recorded which). The sequencing sample was made of blood, either unsorted or a sorted T cell fraction (not recorded which). The CDR3 nucleotides read TGTGCCACCAGTGATTTTTCTACTAGCGGGAGGTTGGATACGCAGTATTTT. This codes for CATSDFSTSGRLDTQYF.